The clone carrying this T cell receptor beta chain was seen repeatedly, ten times or more. Its antigen is as yet unknown. These data originate in a study of T-cell reconstitution after alpha-beta-depleted transplantation in children. Study outcomes and limitations: There were reportedly several hundred expanded graft clones from which alpha-beta T cells came about two months after transplant. TCRbeta diversity was high at day 60 in some patients (a result of surviving recipient T cells and thymic progenitors). After one year, T-cell counts and TCRbeta diversity mostly came from new T cells.

With 0 bases removed from V and 5 bases from J, the gap between germline ends came to 14 bases. The germline gives CDR1 DFQATT, CDR2 SNEGSKA (reference sequence). This CDR3 has 15 residues. Unique molecular identifiers were incorporated when the TCRbeta library was constructed. From the PCR reads, TCRdb called clonotypes with MiXCR, one entry per CDR3 protein. The profile shows 45,000 to 55,000 distinct CDR3 sequences, 9.2% of them singletons. This material consisted of PBMCs, mostly from graft donor cells, taken 60 days after TCRalphabeta/CD19-depleted stem cell transplant. The receptor's source is a male patient between 2 and 10 years old who had a stem cell transplant for chronic granulomatous disease, so the T cells may come from the graft donor. The rearrangement joins TRBV20-1 to TRBJ2-1; D remains ambiguous. The CDR3 region is CSARDLSGLDNEQFF. The CDR3 nucleotides are TGCAGTGCTAGAGATTTATCGGGTCTCGACAATGAGCAGTTCTTC.